Each of the 27 T cell receptor beta chains below was sequenced from the same sample in a study of CD8 T cells in ankylosing spondylitis. MiXCR was run by TCRdb on the 5' RACE reads, yielding one entry per CDR3 protein. The table has some 840,000 distinct CDR3 sequences, approximately 10% seen once; the top ten hold approximately 0.5%. Study-level findings and limits: A motif of fewer than ten highly homologous TCR beta variants was seen as apparently characteristic of ankylosing spondylitis blood.

For these receptors, no antigen is known. Sequencing was done on a sample of blood, either unsorted or a sorted T cell fraction (not recorded which). These receptors originate from a male donor with ankylosing spondylitis.

There are many counts of this clonotype. The chain is built from TRBV5-1 and TRBJ2-3; 7 positions agree with TRBD1. This CDR3 comprises 15 residues. After removal of 3 bases from V and 2 bases from J, the junction contained 6 bases not matched to a gene. Germline V gene sequence: CDR1 SGHRS, CDR2 YFSETQ. CDR3 in amino acids: CASSSPGQSTDTQYF. In DNA form, the CDR3 reads TGCGCCAGCAGCTCTCCGGGACAGTCCACAGATACGCAGTATTTT.

In this sample, this clonotype turned up a few times. This chain connects TRBV10-3 to TRBJ2-1, with D tentatively TRBD2 (6 bases). There are 15 residues in the CDR3. Germline V gives CDR1 ENHRY, CDR2 SYGVKD. Trimming left V 8 bases short and J 2 bases short, with 16 bases between. The CDR3 sequence is CAILGSYRPYNEQFF. The DNA for the CDR3 is TGTGCCATCCTCGGGAGCTACCGACCCTACAATGAGCAGTTCTTC.

This clonotype turned up a few times. This rearrangement joins TRBV15 to TRBJ1-5; unclear D gene. The CDR3 runs to 12 residues. The V end was cut by 0 bases, the J end by 7 bases, with 4 bases between. The V gene's germline CDR1 is LNHNV and CDR2 YYDKDF (reference sequence). CDR3 region: CATSRDQQPQHF. CDR3 in DNA: TGTGCCACCAGCAGAGATCAACAGCCCCAGCATTTT.

This clonotype was detected ten times or more. This chain uses TRBV7-2 with TRBJ1-5; 7 bases match TRBD1. V was clipped by 1 base and J by 7 bases; unmatched bases: 1. This CDR3 is built from 13 residues. CDR1 is SGHTA and CDR2 is FQGNSA in the germline V gene. This chain's CDR3 is CASSLGTGQPQHF. The CDR3 region has the DNA TGTGCCAGCAGCTTAGGGACAGGCCAGCCCCAGCATTTT.

In its sample, this clonotype was seen many times. The chain links TRBV20-1 to TRBJ1-6; possibly TRBD1 for D (5 bases). The CDR3 loop spans 13 amino acids. V lost 2 bases, J lost 19 bases, and 21 bases lay in between. Germline assignment: CDR1 DFQATT and CDR2 SNEGSKA (reference sequence). The CDR3 region is CSARSQGVLKFHF. DNA for the CDR3: TGCAGTGCTAGATCGCAGGGAGTGCTAAAGTTTCACTTT.

The rearrangement uses TRBV6-2 or TRBV6-3 and TRBJ2-7; D is possibly TRBD2 (5 bases). With 5 bases removed from V and 3 bases from J, the gap between germline ends came to 8 bases. Per the germline V gene, CDR1 is MNHEY and CDR2 is SVGEGT. This CDR3 has 12 amino acids. The CDR3: CASSDGLYEQYF. The CDR3 region has the DNA TGTGCCAGCAGTGACGGACTCTACGAGCAGTACTTC.

This clonotype turned up a few times. The V and J genes are TRBV27 and TRBJ1-5; D unclear. Germline V lookup: CDR1 MNHEY, CDR2 SMNVEV (reference sequence). V was trimmed by 1 base and J by 4 bases, leaving 11 bases between them. The CDR3 contains 15 residues. The CDR3 loop is CASSLWSDRNQPQHF. The CDR3 coding sequence is TGTGCCAGCAGTTTATGGTCGGACCGAAATCAGCCCCAGCATTTT.

The chain couples TRBV12-3 or TRBV12-4 to TRBJ2-7, with D perhaps given as TRBD1 or TRBD2 (5 bases each). Trimming cost V 5 bases and J 2 bases, with 13 bases left between them. CDR3 size: 14 residues. CDR3 DNA sequence: TGTGCCAGCAGTGTCCGGGACGTAACCTACGAGCAGTACTTC. Protein sequence: CASSVRDVTYEQYF.

This clonotype turned up a few times. This rearrangement joins TRBV20-1 to TRBJ2-3; 8 bases line up with TRBD2. The germline V gene has CDR1 DFQATT and CDR2 SNEGSKA (reference sequence). The V segment lost 2 bases and the J segment 11 bases; nucleotides outside the gene matches: 9. The CDR3 sequence is 13 residues long. The CDR3 spells CSARPLSGSVQYF. The DNA of the CDR3 is TGCAGTGCTAGACCCCTAAGCGGGAGTGTGCAGTATTTT.

The CDR3 loop reads CASSEWTANSPLHF. Here the CDR3 DNA reads TGTGCCAGCAGTGAGTGGACGGCTAATTCACCCCTCCACTTT. The rearrangement joins TRBV6-1 to TRBJ1-6; no clear D gene. There are 14 residues in the CDR3. The V and J ends lost 3 bases and 6 bases respectively, with 9 bases between them. Germline V gene data show CDR1 as MNHNS and CDR2 as SASEGT.

This clonotype was seen ten or more times. This chain uses TRBV28 with TRBJ2-6; a weak D match, TRBD1 (6 bases). V dropped 6 bases and J dropped 0 bases, with 12 bases sitting between them. Germline loops: CDR1 MDHEN, CDR2 SYDVKM. This CDR3 region has 16 residues. CDR3 sequence: CASRETGSSGANVLTF. The CDR3, as DNA: TGTGCCAGCAGAGAGACAGGCTCCTCTGGGGCCAACGTCCTGACTTTC. The full variable domain, in which reference TRBV28 and TRBJ2-6 provide the parts outside the CDR3, is DVKVTQSSRYLVKRTGEKVFLECVQDMDHENMFWYRQDPGLGLRLIYFSYDVKMKEKGDIPEGYSVSREKKERFSLILESASTNQTSMYLCASRETGSSGANVLTFGAGSRLTVL.

This clonotype was seen only a few times. This chain joins TRBV10-3 and TRBJ2-1, with 10 bases aligning to TRBD2. Germline trimming cut 3 bases from V and 4 bases from J; bases unmatched to any gene: 9. Germline CDR1 is ENHRY and CDR2 is SYGVKD. The CDR3 consists of 17 residues. CDR3 sequence reads: CAISDPKRGGRYNEQFF. The CDR3 bases are TGTGCCATCAGTGACCCCAAGCGGGGGGGCCGGTACAATGAGCAGTTCTTC.

This clonotype occurred a few times. The chain carries TRBV28 and TRBJ2-7; 10 nucleotides align to TRBD1. The V gene's germline CDR1 is MDHEN and CDR2 SYDVKM. The CDR3 is 17 residues long. V lost 10 bases, J lost 4 bases, and 19 bases stayed unmatched. CDR3 residues: CANTPGLDRGAWYEQYF. The CDR3 nucleotides read TGTGCCAACACCCCTGGGTTGGACAGGGGGGCTTGGTACGAGCAGTACTTC.

This clonotype was observed a handful of times. The rearrangement joins TRBV20-1 to TRBJ2-7; TRBD1 matches at 12 bases. The V and J ends lost 7 bases and 2 bases, in that order; junction bases with no gene match: 3. This CDR3 region has 13 residues. CDR1 is DFQATT, CDR2 SNEGSKA, per germline (reference sequence). The CDR3 nucleotides are TGCAGTGTCGGGACAGGGGGCCCCTACGAGCAGTACTTC. Encoded protein: CSVGTGGPYEQYF.

V is TRBV7-6 and J is TRBJ2-3; D may be TRBD1 (7 bases). V was pared by 1 base and J by 0 bases, with 11 bases between. Per germline, CDR1 SGHVS and CDR2 FNYEAQ. The CDR3 loop spans 16 amino acids. The CDR3 bases are TGTGCCAGCAGCTTAGAGACAGGGACTAGCACAGATACGCAGTATTTT. Amino acids: CASSLETGTSTDTQYF.

This clonotype has ten or more counts. The CDR3 here is CSVERVGQETQYF. The CDR3 nucleotides read TGCAGCGTTGAGAGGGTAGGGCAAGAGACCCAGTACTTC. The chain employs TRBV29-1 and TRBJ2-5; possible D gene TRBD2, 5 bases. V was pared by 3 bases and J by 2 bases, with 10 bases between. This CDR3 contains 13 residues. The V gene's germline CDR1 is SQVTM and CDR2 ANQGSEA.

This clonotype has a handful of counts. V and J are TRBV10-3 and TRBJ2-7; TRBD1 matches at 8 bases. CDR3 length equals 17 residues. V lost 5 bases and J lost 2; bases outside the gene matches: 14. The V gene's germline CDR1 is ENHRY and CDR2 SYGVKD. The CDR3 spells CAISPGQGKGNPYEQYF. The CDR3 region has the DNA TGTGCCATCAGTCCCGGACAGGGCAAAGGTAATCCCTACGAGCAGTACTTC.

In regard to this clonotype: A read error is possible here, since a much larger clone lies one base away. The chain combines TRBV29-1 with TRBJ2-1; a weak D match, TRBD1 (5 bases). This CDR3 has 13 amino acids. The germline gives CDR1 SQVTM, CDR2 ANQGSEA. The chain's CDR3 is CSVVTDTYNEQLF. CDR3 in DNA: TGCAGCGTTGTGACAGACACCTACAATGAGCAGCTCTTC.

The chain uses TRBV7-2 and TRBJ2-4; TRBD2 aligns across 7 bases. In germline, CDR1 is SGHTA, CDR2 FQGNSA. The J segment lost 6 bases and the V segment lost 5 bases, leaving 1 base of the junction unmatched. CDR3 size: 12 residues. CDR3 bases: TGTGCCAGCAGCGGGGGGGGAAACATTCAGTACTTC. It is translated as CASSGGGNIQYF.

The J gene is TRBJ2-5, the V gene TRBV5-1; tentatively, D is TRBD2 (6 bases). This CDR3 region has 16 residues. Per the germline V gene, CDR1 is SGHRS and CDR2 is YFSETQ. Trimming cost V 0 bases and J 4 bases, with 16 bases left between them. The CDR3 loop reads CASSLGRQAGGETQYF. The DNA of the CDR3 is TGCGCCAGCAGCTTGGGGCGGCAAGCCGGGGGAGAGACCCAGTACTTC.

The CDR3 nucleotides are TGTGCCAGCCTTTGGGCAGGGGGTACCACCGGGGAGCTGTTTTTT. Protein sequence: CASLWAGGTTGELFF. The genes are TRBV6-1 and TRBJ2-2, with 7 positions matching TRBD1. After removal of 8 bases from V and 4 bases from J, the junction contained 10 bases not matched to a gene. Germline V gives CDR1 MNHNS, CDR2 SASEGT. This CDR3 has 15 residues.

Of note for this clonotype: Germline is not matched at one junction end, which may reflect a read error. The chain uses TRBV6-6 and TRBJ2-1; TRBD2 matches 10 bases. Germline CDR1 is MNHNY and CDR2 is SVGAGI (reference sequence). The CDR3 contains 12 residues. The CDR3 DNA sequence: TGTGCCAGCAGGGTACAGCGGGAGGGACAGCTCTTC. It is translated as CASRVQREGQLF.

This clonotype was observed at least ten times. The CDR3 region is CSASAGSTYNEQFF. The CDR3 bases are TGCAGTGCTAGCGCAGGGTCGACCTACAATGAGCAGTTCTTC. The rearrangement uses TRBV20-1 and TRBJ2-1, with D possibly TRBD1 on 5 matching bases. CDR3 length equals 14 residues. Trimming shortened V by 3 bases and J by 2 bases, and 11 bases separated the two germline ends. Germline assignment: CDR1 DFQATT and CDR2 SNEGSKA (reference sequence).

This chain links TRBV13 with TRBJ2-7, with TRBD1 matching 7 bases. The CDR3 consists of 14 residues. V shed 5 bases and J 5 bases; nucleotides not matched to a gene: 9. Germline CDR1 and CDR2: PRHDT and FYEKMQ (reference sequence). The CDR3 bases are TGTGCCAGCAGCCATTCAGGGGGAACGAACGAGCAGTACTTC. Its translation: CASSHSGGTNEQYF.

The gene calls are TRBV7-2 and TRBJ2-1, with TRBD2 matching 9 bases. CDR3 length: 13 amino acids. J was trimmed by 5 bases and V by 11 bases; bases with no gene match: 7. CDR1 is SGHTA, CDR2 FQGNSA, per germline. The chain's CDR3 is CALGLAGHNEQFF. The CDR3, as DNA: TGTGCCCTGGGGCTAGCGGGACACAATGAGCAGTTCTTC.

A few counts support this clonotype. The chain is built from TRBV4-2 and TRBJ1-2; D possibly corresponds to TRBD1 (5 bases). CDR3 length: 14 amino acids. The germline V gene has CDR1 LGHNA and CDR2 YNFKEQ. Trimming cost V 1 base and J 6 bases, with 12 bases left between them. In DNA form, the CDR3 reads TGTGCCAGCAGCCAAGGGGACCTATACGATGGCTACACCTTC. Encoded protein: CASSQGDLYDGYTF.

In this sample, this clonotype turned up a few times. The V gene is TRBV20-1, the J gene TRBJ2-1, with 8 bases matching TRBD2. In germline, CDR1 is DFQATT, CDR2 SNEGSKA (reference sequence). CDR3 length: 14 residues. The CDR3 here is CLPKWSGGMDEQFF. The CDR3 DNA follows: TGCTTACCAAAGTGGTCGGGAGGGATGGATGAGCAGTTCTTC.